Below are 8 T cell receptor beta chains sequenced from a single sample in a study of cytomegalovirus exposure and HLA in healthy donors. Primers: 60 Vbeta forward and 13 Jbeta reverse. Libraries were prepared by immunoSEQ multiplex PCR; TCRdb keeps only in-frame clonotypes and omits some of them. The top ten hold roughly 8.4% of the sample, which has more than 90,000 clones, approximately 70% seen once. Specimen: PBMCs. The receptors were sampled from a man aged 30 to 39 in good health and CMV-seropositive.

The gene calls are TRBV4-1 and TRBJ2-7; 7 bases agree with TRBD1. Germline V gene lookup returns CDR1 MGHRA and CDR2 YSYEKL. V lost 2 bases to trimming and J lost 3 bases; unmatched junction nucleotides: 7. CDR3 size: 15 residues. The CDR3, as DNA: TGCGCCAGCAGCCAACCTTTGGGACAGAACTACGAGCAGTACTTC. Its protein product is CASSQPLGQNYEQYF.

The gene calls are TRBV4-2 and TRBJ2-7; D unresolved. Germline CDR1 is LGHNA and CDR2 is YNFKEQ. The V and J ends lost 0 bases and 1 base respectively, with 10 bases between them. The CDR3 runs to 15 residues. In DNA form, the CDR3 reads TGTGCCAGCAGCCAAGAAAGCGCGATTTCCTACGAGCAGTACTTC. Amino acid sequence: CASSQESAISYEQYF.

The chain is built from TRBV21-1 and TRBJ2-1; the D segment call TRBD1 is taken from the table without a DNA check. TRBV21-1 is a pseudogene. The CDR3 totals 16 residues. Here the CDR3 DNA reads TGTGCCAGCAGCAAAGCGCCTAAGGGAAGGGGCAATGAGCAGTTCTTC. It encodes CASSKAPKGRGNEQFF.

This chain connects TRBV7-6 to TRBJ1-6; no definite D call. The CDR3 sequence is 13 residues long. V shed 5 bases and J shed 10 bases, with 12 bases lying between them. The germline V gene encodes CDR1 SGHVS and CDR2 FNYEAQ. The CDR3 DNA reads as TGTGCCAGCAGCACATCCGCATCATCACCCCTCCACTTT. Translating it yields CASSTSASSPLHF.

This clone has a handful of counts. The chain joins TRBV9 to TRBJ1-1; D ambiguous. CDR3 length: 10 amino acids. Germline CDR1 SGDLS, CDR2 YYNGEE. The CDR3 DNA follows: TGTGCGGTGGCGAACACTGAAGCTTTCTTT. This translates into CAVANTEAFF.

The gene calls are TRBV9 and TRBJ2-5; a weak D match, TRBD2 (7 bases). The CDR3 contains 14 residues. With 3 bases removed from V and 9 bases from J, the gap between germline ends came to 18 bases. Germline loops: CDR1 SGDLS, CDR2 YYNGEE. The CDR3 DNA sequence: TGTGCCAGCAGCGGGGGGGGCCAGTCAGTGGCCCAGTACTTC. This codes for CASSGGGQSVAQYF.

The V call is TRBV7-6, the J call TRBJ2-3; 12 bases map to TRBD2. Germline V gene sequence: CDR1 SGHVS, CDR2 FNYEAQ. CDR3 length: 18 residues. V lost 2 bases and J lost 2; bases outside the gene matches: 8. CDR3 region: CASSLSPWTSGITDTQYF. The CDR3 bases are TGTGCCAGCAGCTTATCACCTTGGACTAGCGGGATCACAGATACGCAGTATTTT.

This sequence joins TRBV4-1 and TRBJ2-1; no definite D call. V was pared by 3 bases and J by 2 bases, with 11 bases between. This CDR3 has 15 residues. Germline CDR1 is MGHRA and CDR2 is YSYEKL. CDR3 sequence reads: CASSHNQSPYNEQFF. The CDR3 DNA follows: TGCGCCAGCAGCCACAATCAGTCCCCCTACAATGAGCAGTTCTTC.